This TCR beta chain comes out of a study of CD8 T cells in ankylosing spondylitis. Findings and caveats of the study: Ankylosing spondylitis blood appeared to be characterized by a TCR beta motif of eight highly homologous variants.

This clonotype turned up a few times. No antigen is known for it. TCRdb passed the 5' RACE reads through MiXCR, listing each CDR3 protein once. This table has under 950,000 distinct CDR3 sequences, around 17% appearing once. With V trimmed by 6 bases and J by 6 bases, 8 bases remained unmatched. The CDR3 is made up of 15 amino acids. The chain joins TRBV12-3 or TRBV12-4 to TRBJ2-2; 9 nucleotides agree with TRBD2. The sequenced sample was blood, either unsorted or a sorted T cell fraction (not recorded which). The TCR comes from a male donor with ankylosing spondylitis. The CDR3, as DNA: TGTGCCAGCAGCCAGGGGCGGGGGGGCCCCGGGGAGCTGTTTTTT. It yields the protein CASSQGRGGPGELFF.